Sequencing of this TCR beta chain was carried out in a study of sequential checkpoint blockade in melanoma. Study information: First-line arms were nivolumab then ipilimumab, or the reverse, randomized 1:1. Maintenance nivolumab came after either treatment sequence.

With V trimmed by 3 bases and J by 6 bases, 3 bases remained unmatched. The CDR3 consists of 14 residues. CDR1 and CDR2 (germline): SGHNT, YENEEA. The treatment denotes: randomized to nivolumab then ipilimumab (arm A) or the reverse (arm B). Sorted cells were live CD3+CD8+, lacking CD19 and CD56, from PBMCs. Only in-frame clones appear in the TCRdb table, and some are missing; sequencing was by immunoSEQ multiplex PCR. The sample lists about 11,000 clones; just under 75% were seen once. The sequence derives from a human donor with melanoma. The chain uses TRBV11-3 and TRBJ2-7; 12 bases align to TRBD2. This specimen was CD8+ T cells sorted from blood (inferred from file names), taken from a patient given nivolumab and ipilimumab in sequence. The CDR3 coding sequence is TGTGCCAGCAGCTTGAAACTAGCGGGAGGCGAGCAGTACTTC. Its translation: CASSLKLAGGEQYF.